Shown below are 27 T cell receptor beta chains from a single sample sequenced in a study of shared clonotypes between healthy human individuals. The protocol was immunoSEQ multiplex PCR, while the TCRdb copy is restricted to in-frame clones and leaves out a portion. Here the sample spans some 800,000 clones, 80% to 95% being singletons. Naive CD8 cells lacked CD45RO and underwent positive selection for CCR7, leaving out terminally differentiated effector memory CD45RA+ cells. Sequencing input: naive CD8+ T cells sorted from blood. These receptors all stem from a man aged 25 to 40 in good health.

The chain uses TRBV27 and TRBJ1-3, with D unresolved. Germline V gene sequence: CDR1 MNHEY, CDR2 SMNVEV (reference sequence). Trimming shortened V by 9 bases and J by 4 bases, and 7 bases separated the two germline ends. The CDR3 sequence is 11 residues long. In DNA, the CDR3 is TGTGCCAGTATTTGGGGAAACACCATATATTTT. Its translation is CASIWGNTIYF.

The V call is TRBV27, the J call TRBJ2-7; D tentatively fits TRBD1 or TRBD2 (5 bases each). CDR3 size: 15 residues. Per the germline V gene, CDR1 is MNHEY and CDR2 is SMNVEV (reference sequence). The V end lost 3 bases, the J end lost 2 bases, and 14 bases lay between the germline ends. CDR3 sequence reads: CASSFKGTLTYEQYF. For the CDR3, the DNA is TGTGCCAGCAGTTTTAAGGGGACCCTAACCTACGAGCAGTACTTC.

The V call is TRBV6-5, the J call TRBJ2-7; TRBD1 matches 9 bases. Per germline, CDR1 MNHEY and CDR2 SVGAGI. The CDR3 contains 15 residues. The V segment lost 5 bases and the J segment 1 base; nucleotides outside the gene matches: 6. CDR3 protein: CASSATGQGSYEQYF. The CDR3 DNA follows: TGTGCCAGCAGTGCTACGGGACAGGGTTCCTACGAGCAGTACTTC.

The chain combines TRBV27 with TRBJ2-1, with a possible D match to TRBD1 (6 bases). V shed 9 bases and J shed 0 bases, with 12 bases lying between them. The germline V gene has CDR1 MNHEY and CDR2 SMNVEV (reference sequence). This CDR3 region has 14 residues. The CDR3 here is CARGGWSSYNEQFF. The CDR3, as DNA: TGTGCCAGAGGGGGTTGGAGCTCCTACAATGAGCAGTTCTTC.

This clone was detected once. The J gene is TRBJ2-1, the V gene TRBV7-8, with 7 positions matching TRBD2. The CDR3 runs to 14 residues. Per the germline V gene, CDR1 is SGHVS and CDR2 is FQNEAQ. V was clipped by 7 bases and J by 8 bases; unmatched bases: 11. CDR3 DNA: TGTGCCAGCATCGGAGCGGGAACCCACTATGAGCAGTTCTTC. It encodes CASIGAGTHYEQFF.

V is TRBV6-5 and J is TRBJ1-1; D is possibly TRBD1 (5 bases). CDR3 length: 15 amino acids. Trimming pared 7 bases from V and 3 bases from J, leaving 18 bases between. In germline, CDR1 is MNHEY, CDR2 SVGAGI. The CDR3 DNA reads TGTGCCAGCACCGTCGGGGGAATCTGGGACACTGAAGCTTTCTTT. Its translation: CASTVGGIWDTEAFF.

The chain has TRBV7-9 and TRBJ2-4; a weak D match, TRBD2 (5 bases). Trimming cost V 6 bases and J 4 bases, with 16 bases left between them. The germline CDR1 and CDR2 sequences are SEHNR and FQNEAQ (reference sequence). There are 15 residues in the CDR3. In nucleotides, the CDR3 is TGTGCCAGCAGTCAAACCCTACTAGAGAAAAACATTCAGTACTTC. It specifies CASSQTLLEKNIQYF. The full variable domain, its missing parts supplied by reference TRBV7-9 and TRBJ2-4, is DTGVSQNPRHKITKRGQNVTFRCDPISEHNRLYWYRQTLGQGPEFLTYFQNEAQLEKSRLLSDRFSAERPKGSFSTLEIQRTEQGDSAMYLCASSQTLLEKNIQYFGAGTRLSVL.

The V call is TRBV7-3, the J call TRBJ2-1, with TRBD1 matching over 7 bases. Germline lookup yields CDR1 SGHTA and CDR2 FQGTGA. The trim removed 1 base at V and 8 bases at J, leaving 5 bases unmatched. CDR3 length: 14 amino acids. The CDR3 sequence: CASSLNRGRHEQFF. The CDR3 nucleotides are TGTGCCAGCAGCTTAAATAGGGGGCGGCATGAGCAGTTCTTC.

This CDR3 is CASSQGEIGTEAFF. The CDR3 nucleotides read TGCGCCAGCAGCCAAGGGGAAATTGGCACTGAAGCTTTCTTT. The chain carries TRBV4-1 and TRBJ1-1, with no clear D. CDR1 and CDR2 (germline): MGHRA, YSYEKL. The V and J ends lost 1 base and 4 bases respectively, with 10 bases between them. This CDR3 is built from 14 residues.

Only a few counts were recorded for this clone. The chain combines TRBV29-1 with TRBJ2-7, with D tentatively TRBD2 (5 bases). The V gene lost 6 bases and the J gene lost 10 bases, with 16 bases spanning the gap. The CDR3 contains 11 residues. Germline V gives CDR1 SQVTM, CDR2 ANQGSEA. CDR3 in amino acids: CSVPSTGKQYF. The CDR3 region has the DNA TGCAGCGTCCCAAGCACCGGGAAACAGTACTTC.

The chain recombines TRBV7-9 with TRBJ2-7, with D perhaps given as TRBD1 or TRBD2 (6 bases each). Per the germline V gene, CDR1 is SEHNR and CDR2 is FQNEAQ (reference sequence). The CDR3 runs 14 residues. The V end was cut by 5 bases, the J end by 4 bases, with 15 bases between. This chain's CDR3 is CASSPGGGDYEQYF. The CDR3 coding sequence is TGTGCCAGCAGCCCAGGAGGGGGAGATTACGAGCAGTACTTC.

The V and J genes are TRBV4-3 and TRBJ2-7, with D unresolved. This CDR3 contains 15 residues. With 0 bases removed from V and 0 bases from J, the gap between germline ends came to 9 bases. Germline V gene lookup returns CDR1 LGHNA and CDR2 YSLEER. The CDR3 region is CASSQDSSASYEQYF. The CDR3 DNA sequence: TGCGCCAGCAGCCAAGATAGTTCGGCCTCCTACGAGCAGTACTTC.

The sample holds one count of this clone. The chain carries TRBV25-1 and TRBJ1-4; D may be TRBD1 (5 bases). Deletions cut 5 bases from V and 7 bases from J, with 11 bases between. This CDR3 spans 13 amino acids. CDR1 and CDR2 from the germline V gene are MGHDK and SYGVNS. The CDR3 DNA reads TGTGCCAGCAGTTCGTCTAGGGGTGAAAAACTGTTTTTT. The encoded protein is CASSSSRGEKLFF.

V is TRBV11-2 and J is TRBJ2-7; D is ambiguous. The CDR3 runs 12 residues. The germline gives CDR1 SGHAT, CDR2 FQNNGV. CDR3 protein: CASSLEDWNLQV. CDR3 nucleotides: TGTGCCAGCAGCTTAGAGGATTGGAACCTCCAGGTC.

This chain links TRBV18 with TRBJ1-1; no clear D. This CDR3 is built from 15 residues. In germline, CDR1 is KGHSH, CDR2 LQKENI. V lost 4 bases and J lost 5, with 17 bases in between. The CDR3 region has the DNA TGTGCCAGCTCACTAGATTCAGGCAGAGCGACTGAAGCTTTCTTT. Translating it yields CASSLDSGRATEAFF.

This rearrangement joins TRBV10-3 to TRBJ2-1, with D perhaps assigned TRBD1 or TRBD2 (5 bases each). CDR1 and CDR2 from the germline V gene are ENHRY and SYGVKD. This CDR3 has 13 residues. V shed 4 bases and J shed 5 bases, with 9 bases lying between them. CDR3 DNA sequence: TGTGCCATCAGTGCGGGACCAAACAATGAGCAGTTCTTC. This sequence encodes CAISAGPNNEQFF.

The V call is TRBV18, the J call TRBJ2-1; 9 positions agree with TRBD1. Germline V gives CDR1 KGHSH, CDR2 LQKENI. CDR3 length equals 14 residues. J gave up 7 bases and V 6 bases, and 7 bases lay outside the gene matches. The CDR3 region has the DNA TGTGCCAGCTCGGAACAGGGGGCATGGAATGAGCAGTTCTTC. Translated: CASSEQGAWNEQFF.

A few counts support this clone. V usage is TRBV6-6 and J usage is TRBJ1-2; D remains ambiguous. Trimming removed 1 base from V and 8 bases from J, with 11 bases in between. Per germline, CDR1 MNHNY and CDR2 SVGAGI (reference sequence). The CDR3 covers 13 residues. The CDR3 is CASSYFDTRGYTF. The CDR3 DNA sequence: TGTGCCAGCAGTTACTTCGACACTCGGGGCTACACCTTC.

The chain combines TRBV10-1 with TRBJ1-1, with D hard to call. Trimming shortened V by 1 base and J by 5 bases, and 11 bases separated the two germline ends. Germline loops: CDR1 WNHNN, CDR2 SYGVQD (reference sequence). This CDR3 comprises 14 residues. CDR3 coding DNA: TGCGCCAGCAGTGAGTTACCACAGCGGACTGAAGCTTTCTTT. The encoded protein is CASSELPQRTEAFF.

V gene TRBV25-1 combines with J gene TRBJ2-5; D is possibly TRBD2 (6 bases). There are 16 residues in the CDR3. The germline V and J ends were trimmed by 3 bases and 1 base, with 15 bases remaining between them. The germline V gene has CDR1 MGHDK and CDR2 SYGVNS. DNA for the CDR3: TGTGCCAGCAGTGATGAGTGGGACTCCGGCCAAGAGACCCAGTACTTC. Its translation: CASSDEWDSGQETQYF.

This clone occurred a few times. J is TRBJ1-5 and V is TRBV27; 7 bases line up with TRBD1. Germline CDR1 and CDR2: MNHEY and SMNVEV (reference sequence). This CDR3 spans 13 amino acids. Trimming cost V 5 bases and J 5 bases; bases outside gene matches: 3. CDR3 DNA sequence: TGTGCCAGCAGTCTGGGACAGCATCAGCCCCAGCATTTT. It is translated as CASSLGQHQPQHF.

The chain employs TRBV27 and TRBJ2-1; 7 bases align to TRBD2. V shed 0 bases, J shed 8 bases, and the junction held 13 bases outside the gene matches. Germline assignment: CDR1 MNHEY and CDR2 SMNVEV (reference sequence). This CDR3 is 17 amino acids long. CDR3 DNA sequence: TGTGCCAGCAGTTTATCGAGATTCGGCGGGAGAGGAGATGAGCAGTTCTTC. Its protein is CASSLSRFGGRGDEQFF.

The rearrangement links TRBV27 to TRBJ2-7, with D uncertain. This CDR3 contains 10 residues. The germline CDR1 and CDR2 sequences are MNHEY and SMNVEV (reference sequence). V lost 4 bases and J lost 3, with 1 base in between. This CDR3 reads CASSYYEQYF. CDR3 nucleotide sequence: TGTGCCAGCAGTTACTACGAGCAGTACTTC.

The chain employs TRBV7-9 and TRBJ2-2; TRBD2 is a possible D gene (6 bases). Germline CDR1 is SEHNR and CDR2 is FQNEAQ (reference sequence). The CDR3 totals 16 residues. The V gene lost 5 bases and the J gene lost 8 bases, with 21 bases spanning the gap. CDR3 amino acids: CASSPRLVGVQGELFF. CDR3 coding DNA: TGTGCCAGCAGCCCCCGACTAGTGGGGGTTCAGGGGGAGCTGTTTTTT.

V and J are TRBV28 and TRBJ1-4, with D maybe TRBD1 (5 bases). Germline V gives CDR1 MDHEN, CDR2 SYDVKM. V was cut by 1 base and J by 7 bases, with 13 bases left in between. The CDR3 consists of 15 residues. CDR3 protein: CASSLLGVLGEKLFF. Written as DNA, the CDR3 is TGTGCCAGCAGTTTATTAGGGGTCTTAGGTGAAAAACTGTTTTTT. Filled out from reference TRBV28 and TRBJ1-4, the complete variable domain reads DVKVTQSSRYLVKRTGEKVFLECVQDMDHENMFWYRQDPGLGLRLIYFSYDVKMKEKGDIPEGYSVSREKKERFSLILESASTNQTSMYLCASSLLGVLGEKLFFGSGTQLSVL.

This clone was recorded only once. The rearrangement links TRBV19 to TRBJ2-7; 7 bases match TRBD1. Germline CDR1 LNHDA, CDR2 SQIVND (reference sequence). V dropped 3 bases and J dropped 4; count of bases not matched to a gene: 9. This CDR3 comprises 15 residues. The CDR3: CASSMLGQTFYEQYF. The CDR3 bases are TGTGCCAGTAGTATGTTGGGACAGACCTTTTACGAGCAGTACTTC.

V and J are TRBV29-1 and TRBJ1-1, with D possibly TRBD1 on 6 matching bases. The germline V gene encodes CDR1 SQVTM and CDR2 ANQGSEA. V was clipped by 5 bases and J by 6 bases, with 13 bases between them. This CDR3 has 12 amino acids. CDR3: CSVSWTDPEAFF. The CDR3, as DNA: TGCAGCGTTTCCTGGACAGACCCTGAAGCTTTCTTT.